This is a list of T cell receptor beta chains from one sample in a study of siplizumab effects on memory and regulatory T cells. The table came from immunoSEQ multiplex PCR; TCRdb's copy has only in-frame clones and leaves some out. This table holds about 100,000 clones, about 93% found once. Sequences were obtained from Tregs sorted from blood. Receptors were obtained from a human donor in good health. Each CDR3 is given with its conserved first and last residue. Each record gives: J gene, clone size, CDR3 length, V gene, D gene, CDR3 DNA, CDR3 protein. D genes are given only for firm matches. Clone size is stated in some rows and not others, as once, few, many or a class when expanded.

TRBJ1-4	-	14	TRBV7-9	-	TGTGCCAGCAGGCCCTCCGGGGGGAATGAAAAACTGTTTTTT	CASRPSGGNEKLFF
TRBJ1-1	-	15	TRBV19	TRBD1	TGTGCCAGTAGCGGACAGGGGGCGCAGGACACTGAAGCTTTCTTT	CASSGQGAQDTEAFF
TRBJ2-7	-	14	TRBV14	-	TGTGCCAGCAGCCAAAATCCGACGGGGGTCGAGCAGTACTTC	CASSQNPTGVEQYF
TRBJ1-1	-	13	TRBV5-1	-	TGCGCCAGCAAAAGACAGCCGAACACTGAAGCTTTCTTT	CASKRQPNTEAFF
TRBJ1-4	-	14	TRBV5-1	-	TGCGCCAGCAGCCCGACAACGGGGGCAGGAAAACTGTTTTTT	CASSPTTGAGKLFF
TRBJ2-1	-	15	TRBV11-3	-	TGTGCCAGCAGCTTCGGCGGGATGGTCTTCTCCGAGCAGTTCTTC	CASSFGGMVFSEQFF
TRBJ2-3	-	16	TRBV5-1	TRBD2	TGCGCCAGCAGCTTGGGTCTCGGGAGGGCGACAGATACGCAGTATTTT	CASSLGLGRATDTQYF
TRBJ2-1	once	15	TRBV6-5	-	TGTGCCAGCAGTCGAGCGGGTTTAGGGTACAATGAGCAGTTCTTC	CASSRAGLGYNEQFF
TRBJ1-2	-	15	TRBV5-1	TRBD1	TGCGCCAGCAGCTTGGAGGGACAGGGTAACTATGGCTACACCTTC	CASSLEGQGNYGYTF
TRBJ1-2	once	15	TRBV5-1	TRBD1	TGCGCCAGCAGCTTGCAGGACAGGGGAAGCTATGGCTACACCTTC	CASSLQDRGSYGYTF
TRBJ2-5	once	13	TRBV10-2	TRBD2	TGCGCCAGCAGTCTAGCGGGAGGGGAGACCCAGTACTTC	CASSLAGGETQYF
TRBJ2-3	-	17	TRBV7-6	-	TGTGCCAGCAGCAGAATCCCCGGGTGGGAGAGCGCAGATACGCAGTATTTT	CASSRIPGWESADTQYF
TRBJ1-1	-	13	TRBV7-2	-	TGTGCCAGCAGGTGGGGGGCGGACACTGAAGCTTTCTTT	CASRWGADTEAFF
TRBJ1-4	-	15	TRBV9	TRBD1	TGTGCCAGCAGCGCCTCAGGGGGCCGTAATGAAAAACTGTTTTTT	CASSASGGRNEKLFF
TRBJ2-1	-	15	TRBV5-1	-	TGCGCCAGCAGCGTCGACACCAGCTCCTACAATGAGCAGTTCTTC	CASSVDTSSYNEQFF
TRBJ2-6	-	18	TRBV10-3	TRBD1	TGTGCCATCAGTGAGAGGCGGACAGGGGGCACGGGGGCCAACGTCCTGACTTTC	CAISERRTGGTGANVLTF
TRBJ2-7	-	15	TRBV10-2	-	TGCGCCAGCAGTGAGTCCCAGGCCAGGGGCTACGAGCAGTACTTC	CASSESQARGYEQYF
TRBJ2-7	-	17	TRBV4-2	-	TGTGCCAGCAGCCAAGATCACCGATTACATAGCTCCTACGAGCAGTACTTC	CASSQDHRLHSSYEQYF
TRBJ1-6	few	15	TRBV5-4	TRBD1	TGTGCCAGCAGCTGGGGTGGGACAGAGTTTCGGCCCCTCCACTTT	CASSWGGTEFRPLHF
TRBJ1-2	-	15	TRBV27	-	TGTGCCAGCAGTTCCCGGGGCCAGAGCGTCTATGGCTACACCTTC	CASSSRGQSVYGYTF
TRBJ2-1	-	14	TRBV6-5	TRBD2	TGTGCCAGCTGTCGGCGGGAGGCAAGCAATGAGCAGTTCTTC	CASCRREASNEQFF
TRBJ1-2	-	14	TRBV7-8	-	TGTGCCAGCAGCCCCCGGGACGGATTCTATGGCTACACCTTC	CASSPRDGFYGYTF
TRBJ2-1	-	15	TRBV15	-	TGTGCCACCAGCAGAGGGACCCTCTCCTACAATGAGCAGTTCTTC	CATSRGTLSYNEQFF
TRBJ2-7	-	16	TRBV12-5	TRBD2	TGTGCTAGTGCCACCCCTATAGCGGGAGCCAACTACGAGCAGTACTTC	CASATPIAGANYEQYF
TRBJ1-1	-	15	TRBV19	TRBD1	TGTGCCAGTAGTATAGGGGGACAGGTGAACACTGAAGCTTTCTTT	CASSIGGQVNTEAFF
TRBJ2-2	-	15	TRBV2	-	TGTGCCAGCAGTGATTATCGGGGGGCACCCGGGGAGCTGTTTTTT	CASSDYRGAPGELFF
TRBJ2-7	once	14	TRBV2	-	TGTGCCAGCAGTGAAGCGGGGCAGGCGGTCGAGCAGTACTTC	CASSEAGQAVEQYF
TRBJ1-6	-	14	TRBV30	-	TGTGCCTGGAGTTTCGTTGAAATAAATTCACCCCTCCACTTT	CAWSFVEINSPLHF
TRBJ1-2	once	15	TRBV10-3	TRBD1	TGTGCCATCAGTGCGGGGGACAGGGGAGGGTATGGCTACACCTTC	CAISAGDRGGYGYTF
TRBJ1-2	-	15	TRBV5-1	-	TGCGCCAGCAGCACCCATCGGACGGACTCCTATGGCTACACCTTC	CASSTHRTDSYGYTF
TRBJ1-2	few	14	TRBV7-2	TRBD1	TGTGCCAGCAGCACGGACAGGAGCTATGAGGGCTACACCTTC	CASSTDRSYEGYTF
TRBJ2-7	-	14	TRBV2	-	TGTGCCAGCACCCAAGACGGGAGCTCCTACGAGCAGTACTTC	CASTQDGSSYEQYF
TRBJ1-6	-	15	TRBV5-6	TRBD1	TGTGCCAGCAGCGTAGGACAGGGGGCGAGTTCACCCCTCCACTTT	CASSVGQGASSPLHF
TRBJ1-1	-	13	TRBV5-1	-	TGCGCCAGCAGCTTGGAGGGTTTCACTGAAGCTTTCTTT	CASSLEGFTEAFF
TRBJ1-4	-	14	TRBV5-1	-	TGCGCCAGCAGCTTGGTGGGGTTTAGTGAAAAACTGTTTTTT	CASSLVGFSEKLFF
TRBJ2-6	once	15	TRBV27	-	TGTGCCAGCAGTTCCTCCTACTCTGGGGCCAACGTCCTGACTTTC	CASSSSYSGANVLTF
TRBJ2-2	-	15	TRBV19	-	TGTGCCAGTAGTATAAGATCCCAGGTAACCGGGGAGCTGTTTTTT	CASSIRSQVTGELFF
TRBJ2-5	once	12	TRBV6-1	-	TGTGCCAGCAGGGCCCTCGATGGGACCCAGTACTTC	CASRALDGTQYF
TRBJ2-4	-	13	TRBV2	-	TGTGCCAGCAGAGTAGGACAGAAAAACATTCAGTACTTC	CASRVGQKNIQYF
TRBJ1-1	few	12	TRBV29-1	-	TGCAGCGTGCAATGGGATTACACTGAAGCTTTCTTT	CSVQWDYTEAFF
TRBJ1-2	few	11	TRBV5-1	-	TGCGCCAGCGGAGTGGAAAATGGCTACACCTTC	CASGVENGYTF
TRBJ1-1	-	14	TRBV18	-	TGTGCCAGCTCACCACAGGGGCTGAACACTGAAGCTTTCTTT	CASSPQGLNTEAFF
TRBJ1-5	-	14	TRBV6-1	TRBD1	TGTGCCAGCAGGGAAGGGGGCCCCAATCAGCCCCAGCATTTT	CASREGGPNQPQHF
TRBJ1-1	-	17	TRBV5-5	TRBD1	TGTGCCAGCAGCTTGGGGGGGACAGCAATTATGAACACTGAAGCTTTCTTT	CASSLGGTAIMNTEAFF
TRBJ2-3	-	16	TRBV5-6	TRBD1	TGTGCCAGCAGCTTGGAGGACAGGGGGGTCACAGATACGCAGTATTTT	CASSLEDRGVTDTQYF
TRBJ2-1	-	11	TRBV30	TRBD2	TGTGCCTGGAGTGTAAGTACTAGCGAGTTCTTC	CAWSVSTSEFF